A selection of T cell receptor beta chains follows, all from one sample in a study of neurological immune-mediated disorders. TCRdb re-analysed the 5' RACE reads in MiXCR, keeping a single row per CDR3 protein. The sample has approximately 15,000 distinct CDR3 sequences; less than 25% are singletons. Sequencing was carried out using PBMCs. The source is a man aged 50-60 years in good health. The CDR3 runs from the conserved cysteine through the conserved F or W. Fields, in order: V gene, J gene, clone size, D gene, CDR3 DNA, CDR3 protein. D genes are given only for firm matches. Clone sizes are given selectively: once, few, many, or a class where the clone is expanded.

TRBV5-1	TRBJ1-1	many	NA	TGCGCCAGCAGCTCAACCAGATTGAACACTGAAGCTTTCTTT	CASSSTRLNTEAFF
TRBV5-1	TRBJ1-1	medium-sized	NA	TGCGCCAGCAGCTACGGACGGGAGGGGTCTGAAGCTTTCTTT	CASSYGREGSEAFF
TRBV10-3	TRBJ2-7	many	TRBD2	TGTGCCATCAGGGGGGGACTAGCGGGAGGGTCCTACGAGCAGTACTTC	CAIRGGLAGGSYEQYF
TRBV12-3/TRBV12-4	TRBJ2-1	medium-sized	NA	TGTGCCAGCAGCTTTAGGGTCAATGAGCAGTTCTTC	CASSFRVNEQFF
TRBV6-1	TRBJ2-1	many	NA	TGTGCCAGCACCCTGTATGGGGAGCAGTTCTTC	CASTLYGEQFF
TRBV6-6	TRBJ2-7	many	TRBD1	TGTGCCAGCAGTTACGGCCAGGGGGCAGACGAGCAGTACTTC	CASSYGQGADEQYF
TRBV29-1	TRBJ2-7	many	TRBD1	TGCAGCGTTGAATTACAGGGGGTAAGCTACGAGCAGTACTTC	CSVELQGVSYEQYF
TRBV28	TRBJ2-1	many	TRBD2	TGTGCCAGCAGCTCTACCGGGACTAGCTCTTCCAATGAGCAGTTCTTC	CASSSTGTSSSNEQFF
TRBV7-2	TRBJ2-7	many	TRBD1	TGTGCCAGCAGACGTGGGACAGGGGCTACCTACGAGCAGTACTTC	CASRRGTGATYEQYF
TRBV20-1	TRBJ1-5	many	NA	TGCAGTGCTACGACCTCGGGGAGGGATCCTAATTATAGCAATCAGCCCCAGCATTTT	CSATTSGRDPNYSNQPQHF
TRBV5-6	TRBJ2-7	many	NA	TGTGCCAGCAGCGAAGGGGTCGGATGGGAGCAGTACTTC	CASSEGVGWEQYF
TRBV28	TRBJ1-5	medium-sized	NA	TGTGCCAGCCAATACAGGGGCAATCAGCCCCAGCATTTT	CASQYRGNQPQHF
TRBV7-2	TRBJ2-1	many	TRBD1	TGTGCCAGCAGCTTAGGACAGGGTGGCTACAATGAGCAGTTCTTC	CASSLGQGGYNEQFF
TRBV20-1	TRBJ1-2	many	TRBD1	TGCAGTGCTAGAGATTCAGGGGGCGGTGGCTACACCTTC	CSARDSGGGGYTF
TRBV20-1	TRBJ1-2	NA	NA	TGCAGTGCGCAACCACAGGGTGTGTTTGGCTACACCTTC	CSAQPQGVFGYTF
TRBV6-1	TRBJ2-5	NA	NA	TGTGCCAGCACTTTTCTAGCGACCCAAGAGACCCAGTACTTC	CASTFLATQETQYF
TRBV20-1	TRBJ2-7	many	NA	TGCAGTGCCTGGGCTAGCTCCCCGGACGAGCAGTACTTC	CSAWASSPDEQYF
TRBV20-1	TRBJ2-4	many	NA	TGCAGTGCTAGAGGTGGCCTAGCCAAAAACATTCAGTACTTC	CSARGGLAKNIQYF
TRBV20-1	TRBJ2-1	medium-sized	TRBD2	TGCAGTGCTCGAATCGGGACTAGCGGGAGTAGGACCTACAATGAGCAGTTCTTC	CSARIGTSGSRTYNEQFF
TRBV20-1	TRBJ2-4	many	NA	TGCAGTGCTAGCCCAGGGCAAAACATTCAGTACTTC	CSASPGQNIQYF
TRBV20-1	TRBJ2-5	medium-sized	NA	TGCAGTGCTAGTTCCGGACAAGAGACCCAGTACTTC	CSASSGQETQYF
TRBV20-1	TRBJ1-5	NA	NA	TGCAGTGCTAGGGGTTCAGGGAATCTACAGCATTTT	CSARGSGNLQHF
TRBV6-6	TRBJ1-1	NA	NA	TGTGCCAGCAGTCAACAGAAGAACACTGAAGCTTTCTTT	CASSQQKNTEAFF
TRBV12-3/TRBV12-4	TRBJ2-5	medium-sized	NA	TGTGCCAGCAGTTTCATCCAAGAGACCCAGTACTTC	CASSFIQETQYF
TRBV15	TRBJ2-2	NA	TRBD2	TGTGCCACCAGCCTTCGGGGTAGCGGGAGGGCCCACACCGGGGAGCTGTTTTTT	CATSLRGSGRAHTGELFF